These T cell receptor beta chains were read from a single sample in a study of blood T cells in healthy people across ages. Via MiXCR, TCRdb re-called the 5' RACE reads, giving one row per CDR3 protein. The sample includes around 1,700,000 distinct CDR3 sequences, over 25% of them seen just once. Sequencing input: blood. These receptors were obtained from a woman between 25 and 40 years old in good health. CDR3s include the opening cysteine and the closing phenylalanine or tryptophan. The D gene is left open where the match is weak. Rows may omit the clone size; those that give it use once, few, many or a size class.

len,d_gene,abundance,j_gene,v_gene,CDR3aa,CDR3nt
15,.,few,TRBJ2-5,TRBV9,CASSPWAEGGETQYF,TGTGCCAGCAGCCCCTGGGCGGAGGGGGGGGAGACCCAGTACTTC
13,TRBD1,.,TRBJ1-2,TRBV3-1,CATHQRDRGSYTF,TGTGCCACCCACCAGCGGGACAGGGGGAGCTACACCTTC
16,.,.,TRBJ2-7,TRBV7-2,CASSSVGPTISYEQYF,TGTGCCAGCAGCTCCGTCGGCCCCACGATCTCCTACGAGCAGTACTTC
16,TRBD1,.,TRBJ1-5,TRBV4-1,CASSQDGGTGSQPQHF,TGCGCCAGCAGCCAAGATGGGGGGACAGGTAGTCAGCCCCAGCATTTT
15,.,few,TRBJ2-7,TRBV4-1,CASSQTRALSYEQYF,TGCGCCAGCAGCCAAACGAGGGCTCTCTCCTACGAGCAGTACTTC
11,.,many,TRBJ2-7,TRBV12-3/TRBV12-4,CASRLSYEQYF,TGTGCCAGCAGGCTCTCCTACGAGCAGTACTTC
14,.,.,TRBJ2-6,TRBV27,CASTLSAGANVLTF,TGTGCCAGCACTCTCTCGGCCGGGGCCAACGTCCTGACTTTC
13,.,many,TRBJ1-2,TRBV6-2/TRBV6-3,CASASQGSDGYTF,TGTGCCAGCGCCTCACAGGGAAGTGATGGCTACACCTTC
13,.,few,TRBJ2-2,TRBV24-1,CATSDWGTGELFF,TGTGCCACCAGTGATTGGGGAACCGGGGAGCTGTTTTTT
12,.,few,TRBJ1-1,TRBV20-1,CSARSPTEEAFF,TGCAGTGCTAGATCCCCAACAGAAGAAGCTTTCTTT
16,.,.,TRBJ2-7,TRBV4-2,CASSQEVVFYQNEQYF,TGTGCCAGCAGCCAAGAAGTAGTTTTTTATCAGAACGAGCAGTACTTC
13,.,once,TRBJ1-2,TRBV14,CASRRSVGVGYTF,TGTGCCAGCCGCCGTTCGGTAGGGGTTGGCTACACCTTC
13,.,.,TRBJ1-1,TRBV6-1,CASSENRGTEAFF,TGTGCCAGCAGTGAAAATCGGGGCACTGAAGCTTTCTTT
17,TRBD2,.,TRBJ2-7,TRBV12-3/TRBV12-4,CASSLSSGGLKYNEQYF,TGTGCCAGCAGTTTATCGTCGGGGGGGCTCAAATACAATGAGCAGTACTTC
16,.,.,TRBJ2-1,TRBV3-1,CASSTEGGVNYNEQFF,TGTGCCAGCAGCACGGAGGGGGGGGTGAACTACAATGAGCAGTTCTTC
14,.,once,TRBJ1-1,TRBV7-9,CASSLDMSQAEAFF,TGTGCCAGCAGCTTAGACATGTCCCAGGCTGAAGCTTTCTTT
14,.,.,TRBJ1-4,TRBV28,CASSPGVYYEKLFF,TGTGCCAGCAGTCCCGGGGTTTACTATGAAAAACTGTTTTTT
13,.,many,TRBJ1-2,TRBV7-2,CASSFGLIYGYTF,TGTGCCAGCAGCTTCGGACTTATTTATGGCTACACCTTC
15,TRBD2,many,TRBJ2-1,TRBV7-9,CASSLPAGGYNEQFF,TGTGCCAGCAGCTTACCGGCGGGGGGGTACAATGAGCAGTTCTTC
14,.,.,TRBJ2-3,TRBV6-5,CASSYSASTDTQYF,TGTGCCAGCAGTTACTCCGCGAGCACAGATACGCAGTATTTT
13,.,many,TRBJ1-2,TRBV6-5,CASSYTANYGYTF,TGTGCCAGCAGTTACACAGCTAACTATGGCTACACCTTC
16,.,.,TRBJ2-1,TRBV12-5,CASGFPGASVGDEQFF,TGTGCTAGTGGTTTCCCGGGGGCTAGCGTTGGGGATGAGCAGTTCTTC
17,TRBD1,many,TRBJ2-6,TRBV5-1,CASSLVQGASGANVLTF,TGCGCCAGCAGCTTGGTACAGGGGGCATCTGGGGCCAACGTCCTGACTTTC